Below, 24 T cell receptor beta chains from the same sample are listed, as sequenced in a study of CD8 T cells in ankylosing spondylitis. Whole-study findings and limits: Ankylosing spondylitis blood appeared to be characterized by a TCR beta motif of eight highly homologous variants.

Their antigens are not known. In TCRdb, the 5' RACE reads were re-called with MiXCR into one record per CDR3 protein. In the table there are under 850,000 distinct CDR3 sequences, around 19% of which are singletons. Sequenced input: blood, either unsorted or a sorted T cell fraction (not recorded which). Receptors were obtained from a male donor with ankylosing spondylitis.

The rearrangement joins TRBV6-5 to TRBJ2-3; 12 positions match TRBD2. Germline V gene data show CDR1 as MNHEY and CDR2 as SVGAGI. The trim removed 2 bases at V and 7 bases at J, leaving 7 bases unmatched. The CDR3 consists of 16 residues. In DNA, the CDR3 is TGTGCCAGCAGTTACGGCCCTAGCGGGGGGGGAAATACGCAGTATTTT. This codes for CASSYGPSGGGNTQYF.

In its sample, this clonotype was seen a few times. V usage is TRBV30 and J usage is TRBJ2-1, with D possibly matching TRBD1 (5 bases). CDR1 is GTSNPN and CDR2 is SVGIG in the germline V gene (reference sequence). Trimming cost V 0 bases and J 8 bases, with 8 bases left between them. The CDR3 has 12 residues. CDR3: CAWSVRGYEQFF. The CDR3 DNA sequence: TGTGCCTGGAGTGTAAGGGGATATGAGCAGTTCTTC.

This clonotype has only a few counts. The chain is built from TRBV7-6 and TRBJ2-2, with a possible D match to TRBD2 (5 bases). The CDR3 extends over 14 amino acids. Germline loops: CDR1 SGHVS, CDR2 FNYEAQ. The V end was cut by 6 bases, the J end by 3 bases, with 11 bases between. The CDR3 loop is CASRVGADTGELFF. For the CDR3, the DNA is TGTGCCAGCAGGGTGGGAGCGGACACCGGGGAGCTGTTTTTT.

This clonotype was counted a few times. This chain joins TRBV11-2 and TRBJ2-3; D might be TRBD2 (5 bases). Trimming cost V 5 bases and J 1 base, with 13 bases left between them. This CDR3 has 15 residues. Per germline, CDR1 SGHAT and CDR2 FQNNGV. The CDR3 DNA reads as TGTGCCAGCAGCGAGCGGACCCTAGGCACAGATACGCAGTATTTT. It translates to CASSERTLGTDTQYF.

This clonotype was observed a few times. This chain connects TRBV7-2 to TRBJ2-3; 10 nucleotides match TRBD2. Germline V lookup: CDR1 SGHTA, CDR2 FQGNSA. Trimming removed 5 bases from V and 1 base from J; junction bases left unmatched: 9. CDR3 length: 17 amino acids. CDR3 loop: CASSLSGRPRGTDTQYF. The CDR3 coding sequence is TGTGCCAGCAGCCTTAGCGGGAGGCCCCGTGGCACAGATACGCAGTATTTT.

This clonotype was found many times. CDR3 sequence (DNA): TGCGCCAGCAGCTTGGCCACAGGGAACACTGAAGCTTTCTTT. Encoded protein: CASSLATGNTEAFF. This sequence joins TRBV5-1 and TRBJ1-1; D possibly corresponds to TRBD1 (5 bases). The germline CDR1 and CDR2 sequences are SGHRS and YFSETQ. The CDR3 is 14 amino acids. V was pared by 0 bases and J by 1 base, with 7 bases between. The whole variable domain, filled in from reference TRBV5-1 and TRBJ1-1, reads KAGVTQTPRYLIKTRGQQVTLSCSPISGHRSVSWYQQTPGQGLQFLFEYFSETQRNKGNFPGRFSGRQFSNSRSEMNVSTLELGDSALYLCASSLATGNTEAFFGQGTRLTVV.

The gene calls are TRBV27 and TRBJ2-3, with a possible D match to TRBD1 (5 bases). CDR1 is MNHEY, CDR2 SMNVEV, per germline (reference sequence). The CDR3 is 16 amino acids. The V end was cut by 1 base, the J end by 0 bases, with 11 bases between. CDR3 nucleotides: TGTGCCAGCAGTTTATTTCAGGGAACAAGCACAGATACGCAGTATTTT. It specifies CASSLFQGTSTDTQYF.

This clonotype was seen a handful of times. This chain connects TRBV12-3 or TRBV12-4 to TRBJ2-1, with D maybe TRBD1 (7 bases). The CDR3 is 17 amino acids. V shed 0 bases and J shed 0 bases, with 12 bases lying between them. The chain's CDR3 is CASSLAGGDSSYNEQFF. Written as DNA, the CDR3 is TGTGCCAGCAGTTTAGCGGGCGGGGACAGCTCCTACAATGAGCAGTTCTTC.

The CDR3 DNA reads as TGCAGTGCTATGGACCGTTCTAGGTTATCAGATACGCAGTATTTT. Translating it yields CSAMDRSRLSDTQYF. This chain joins TRBV20-1 and TRBJ2-3, with D unclear. V lost 4 bases and J 4 bases, leaving 18 bases between the germline ends. Germline V gene lookup returns CDR1 DFQATT and CDR2 SNEGSKA (reference sequence). This CDR3 contains 15 residues.

V is TRBV9 and J is TRBJ2-3, with 8 bases matching TRBD2. Germline trimming cut 0 bases from V and 0 bases from J; bases unmatched to any gene: 6. CDR1 is SGDLS, CDR2 YYNGEE, per germline. The CDR3 contains 17 residues. CDR3 in DNA: TGTGCCAGCAGCGTAGGGGTTAGCGGGGTGAGCACAGATACGCAGTATTTT. This codes for CASSVGVSGVSTDTQYF.

The rearrangement links TRBV7-8 to TRBJ2-5, with 7 bases identical to TRBD2. Unmatched junction bases numbered 6, after V lost 4 bases and J lost 4 bases. CDR3 length: 14 residues. Per germline, CDR1 SGHVS and CDR2 FQNEAQ. In DNA form, the CDR3 reads TGTGCCAGCAGCTCGACTAGCTTAACAGAGACCCAGTACTTC. Residues: CASSSTSLTETQYF.

The chain employs TRBV12-3 or TRBV12-4 and TRBJ1-6; D not certain. This CDR3 is built from 13 residues. Between the trimmed V and J ends, which lost 6 bases and 9 bases, there was a span of 12 bases. For the CDR3, the DNA is TGTGCCAGCAGGACCACAGAGGGTTCACCCCTCCACTTT. Its translation: CASRTTEGSPLHF.

The chain joins TRBV2 to TRBJ1-2; 9 bases map to TRBD1. From germline, CDR1 is SNHLY and CDR2 FYNNEI. The CDR3 extends over 15 amino acids. J lost 4 bases, V lost 1 base, and 4 bases had no gene match. Here the CDR3 reads CASSEGTGDPYGYTF. CDR3 nucleotides: TGTGCCAGCAGTGAAGGGACAGGGGACCCCTATGGCTACACCTTC.

The CDR3 bases are TGTGCCAGCAGCGTAGGACAGCTCACCGGGGAGCTGTTTTTT. Translated, it gives CASSVGQLTGELFF. J is TRBJ2-2 and V is TRBV9; tentative D call: TRBD1 (5 bases). This CDR3 has 14 amino acids. Germline values: CDR1 SGDLS, CDR2 YYNGEE. With 0 bases removed from V and 4 bases from J, the gap between germline ends came to 7 bases.

The V gene is TRBV12-3 or TRBV12-4, the J gene TRBJ1-5; D is unresolved. This CDR3 has 17 residues. The ends were cut back, 4 bases at V and 5 bases at J, with 21 bases in the middle. CDR3 in amino acids: CASSSGRTGEQDQPQHF. The CDR3, as DNA: TGTGCCAGCAGTTCCGGACGGACCGGGGAGCAGGATCAGCCCCAGCATTTT.

This clonotype appeared once. This chain uses TRBV20-1 with TRBJ1-1; maybe TRBD1 (5 bases). This CDR3 has 14 residues. CDR1 is DFQATT and CDR2 is SNEGSKA in the germline V gene (reference sequence). V was pared by 0 bases and J by 6 bases, with 14 bases between. The CDR3 protein is CSARDLRGHAEAFF. The DNA of the CDR3 is TGCAGTGCTAGAGATCTGAGGGGTCACGCTGAAGCTTTCTTT.

A word on this clonotype: A read error may produce the germline difference seen at one junction end. CDR3 protein: CASRTGTGTRLF. The CDR3 DNA is TGTGCCAGCAGAACCGGGACAGGTACCCGCCTCTTC. V is TRBV12-3 or TRBV12-4 and J is TRBJ1-2; 8 bases are shared with TRBD1. This CDR3 comprises 12 residues.

This clonotype was counted only a few times. The chain joins TRBV5-6 to TRBJ1-2; possibly TRBD1 for D (5 bases). The germline CDR1 and CDR2 sequences are SGHDT and YYEEEE. This CDR3 region has 13 residues. V was clipped by 3 bases and J by 4 bases, with 10 bases between them. The CDR3 nucleotides are TGTGCCAGCAGCTCGCCGGGGGTCTATGGCTACACCTTC. Its translation is CASSSPGVYGYTF.

The chain combines TRBV2 with TRBJ2-7, with D possibly matching TRBD1 (6 bases). Germline-derived CDR1 and CDR2 are SNHLY and FYNNEI. V dropped 5 bases and J dropped 1 base, with 9 bases sitting between them. CDR3 length equals 13 residues. The CDR3 spells CASSSGVSYEQYF. DNA of the CDR3: TGTGCCAGCAGTTCAGGGGTATCCTACGAGCAGTACTTC.

This clonotype showed up many times. This chain uses TRBV5-1 with TRBJ2-3, with a weak D call TRBD2 (5 bases). CDR1 SGHRS and CDR2 YFSETQ come from the germline V gene. The CDR3 sequence is 15 residues long. Trimming pared 0 bases from V and 1 base from J, leaving 9 bases between. As DNA, the CDR3 is TGCGCCAGCAGCTTGGCCGGGGTCCGCACAGATACGCAGTATTTT. Protein: CASSLAGVRTDTQYF.

In this sample, this clonotype turned up many times. The chain has TRBV12-3 or TRBV12-4 and TRBJ1-4, with no clear D. The CDR3 is 12 amino acids. The V end was cut by 7 bases, the J end by 8 bases, with 11 bases between. The CDR3 nucleotides are TGTGCCAGCACCCCCGGGGTGGAAAAACTGTTTTTT. Translation gives CASTPGVEKLFF.

V usage is TRBV19 and J usage is TRBJ1-2; D is unresolved. The CDR3 totals 13 residues. CDR1 is LNHDA and CDR2 is SQIVND in the germline V gene (reference sequence). V dropped 9 bases and J dropped 5 bases, with 16 bases sitting between them. The CDR3 DNA sequence: TGTGCCAGAACACGGACGGAACGATATGGCTACACCTTC. Its translation is CARTRTERYGYTF.

J is TRBJ2-7 and V is TRBV28; TRBD2 matches 7 bases. V trimming: 6 bases; J trimming: 2 bases; junction bases outside the gene matches: 7. The CDR3 runs 14 residues. Germline CDR1 is MDHEN and CDR2 is SYDVKM. For the CDR3, the DNA is TGTGCCAGCAGCCCTTTGCGGGAGCCCTACGAGCAGTACTTC. Its protein product is CASSPLREPYEQYF.

A few counts support this clonotype. This rearrangement joins TRBV12-3 or TRBV12-4 to TRBJ2-2; D remains ambiguous. V lost 0 bases to trimming and J lost 3 bases, with 8 bases between them. The CDR3 is made up of 15 amino acids. DNA of the CDR3: TGTGCCAGCAGTTTAGCCGCGTACGACACCGGGGAGCTGTTTTTT. Amino acid sequence: CASSLAAYDTGELFF.